This T cell receptor beta chain was sequenced during a study of early T cells in non-severe SARS-CoV-2 infection. The CDR3 has 14 residues. Germline V gene data show CDR1 as MNHEY and CDR2 as SVGEGT. Trimming stripped 4 bases from V and 4 bases from J, with 11 bases between. This clonotype was seen repeatedly, ten times or more. TCRdb ran MiXCR on the 5' RACE reads and lists one entry per CDR3 protein. In the table there are 55,000 or so distinct CDR3 sequences, around 6.6% of which are singletons. This chain connects TRBV6-2 or TRBV6-3 to TRBJ2-1; a possible D gene is TRBD2 (7 bases). The sequences come from whole blood, collected at baseline. The clonotype was recovered from an adult who was a healthcare worker with PCR-confirmed SARS-CoV-2 infection or an uninfected control (not recorded which). The CDR3 DNA follows: TGTGCCAGCAGTTTGGCGGGGGCGTACAATGAGCAGTTCTTC. Protein: CASSLAGAYNEQFF.